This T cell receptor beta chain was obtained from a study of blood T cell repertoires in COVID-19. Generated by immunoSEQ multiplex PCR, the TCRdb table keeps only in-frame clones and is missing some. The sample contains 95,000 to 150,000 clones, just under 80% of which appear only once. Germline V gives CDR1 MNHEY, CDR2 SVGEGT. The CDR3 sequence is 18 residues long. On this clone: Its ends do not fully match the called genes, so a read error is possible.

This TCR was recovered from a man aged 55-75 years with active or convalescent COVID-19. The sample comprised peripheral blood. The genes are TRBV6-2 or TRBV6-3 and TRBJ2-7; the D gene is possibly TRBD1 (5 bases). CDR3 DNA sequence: TGTGCCAGCAGCTACTCCCTGGGGCCGACTTTCTTTTCCTACGAGCAGTACTTC. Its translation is CASSYSLGPTFFSYEQYF.